These 20 T cell receptor beta chains came from one sample sequenced in a study of naive CD8 T cells in extremely preterm neonates. Study findings and constraints: Relative to older groups, preterm infants had shorter, less trimmed CDR3s with fewer N additions.

Samples were taken at extremely preterm deliveries at roughly 22-27 weeks of gestation. Repertoires were generated with immunoSEQ multiplex PCR, while TCRdb's copy carries only in-frame clones and drops some. This sample carries 20,000 or so clones, around 88% of them seen once, and the ten largest clones take 0.93%. These TCRs' antigens remain unknown. Sequences were obtained from naive CD8+ T cells from cord blood. The receptors derive from a boy who was born preterm.

The rearrangement links TRBV4-2 to TRBJ1-5; maybe TRBD1 (5 bases). CDR3 size: 15 residues. Trimming cost V 0 bases and J 5 bases, with 11 bases left between them. Germline assignment: CDR1 LGHNA and CDR2 YNFKEQ. CDR3 in amino acids: CASSQDRQGDQPQHF. CDR3 sequence (DNA): TGTGCCAGCAGCCAAGATCGGCAGGGCGATCAGCCCCAGCATTTT.

The J gene is TRBJ2-1, the V gene TRBV20-1, with D possibly TRBD2 on 5 matching bases. The germline V gene encodes CDR1 DFQATT and CDR2 SNEGSKA (reference sequence). This CDR3 comprises 11 residues. Trimming left V 3 bases short and J 8 bases short, with 8 bases between. DNA of the CDR3: TGCAGTGCTAGTCTACTAGATGAGCAGTTCTTC. This translates into CSASLLDEQFF.

V gene TRBV15 combines with J gene TRBJ2-7; D unclear. The length of the CDR3 is 15 residues. From germline, CDR1 is LNHNV and CDR2 YYDKDF (reference sequence). V was shortened by 1 base and J by 0 bases, with 10 bases between the two germline ends. The CDR3 coding sequence is TGTGCCACCAGCAGAGCAAGGGCCTACTCCTACGAGCAGTACTTC. Translation gives CATSRARAYSYEQYF. Together with reference TRBV15 and TRBJ2-7, the CDR3 gives the full variable domain: DAMVIQNPRYQVTQFGKPVTLSCSQTLNHNVMYWYQQKSSQAPKLLFHYYDKDFNNEADTPDNFQSRRPNTSFCFLDIRSPGLGDTAMYLCATSRARAYSYEQYFGPGTRLTVT.

V usage is TRBV5-4 and J usage is TRBJ2-7, with D perhaps TRBD1 (6 bases). Trimming removed 4 bases from V and 0 bases from J, with 8 bases in between. The CDR3 is 13 amino acids. Germline V lookup: CDR1 SGHNT, CDR2 YYREEE (reference sequence). CDR3 coding DNA: TGTGCCAGCAGCCGGGACAACTCCTACGAGCAGTACTTC. Protein sequence: CASSRDNSYEQYF.

V is TRBV29-1 and J is TRBJ1-2; D call uncertain. The CDR3 spans 14 residues. Trimming shortened V by 0 bases and J by 3 bases, and 11 bases separated the two germline ends. CDR1 and CDR2 (germline): SQVTM, ANQGSEA. The CDR3 DNA reads TGCAGCGTTGAAGATCAGGTTTGGGACTATGGCTACACCTTC. It codes for CSVEDQVWDYGYTF.

V gene TRBV19 combines with J gene TRBJ2-1; D gene uncertain. Germline CDR1 LNHDA, CDR2 SQIVND (reference sequence). The CDR3 totals 11 residues. V lost 1 base to trimming and J lost 9 bases, with 4 bases between them. The CDR3 loop reads CASSIGGEQFF. The DNA for the CDR3 is TGTGCCAGTAGTATAGGGGGTGAGCAGTTCTTC.

This chain uses TRBV5-1 with TRBJ2-7; the D is unclear. The CDR3 is made up of 13 amino acids. V was shortened by 0 bases and J by 0 bases, with 4 bases between the two germline ends. CDR1 is SGHRS and CDR2 is YFSETQ in the germline V gene. The CDR3 is CASSLDNSYEQYF. In DNA, the CDR3 is TGCGCCAGCAGCTTGGACAACTCCTACGAGCAGTACTTC.

The J gene is TRBJ1-2, the V gene TRBV29-1; D remains ambiguous. Trimming took off 4 bases at V and 4 bases at J, with 1 base between the two ends. Looked up from germline, CDR1 is SQVTM and CDR2 is ANQGSEA. The CDR3 is made up of 9 amino acids. The CDR3 region has the DNA TGCAGCGTTGCCTATGGCTACACCTTC. Translating gives CSVAYGYTF.

The J gene is TRBJ2-3, the V gene TRBV27, with 12 bases matching TRBD2. J was trimmed by 4 bases and V by 3 bases; bases with no gene match: 2. CDR1 is MNHEY, CDR2 SMNVEV, per germline (reference sequence). CDR3 length: 15 amino acids. The CDR3: CASSLSSGGADTQYF. The CDR3 bases are TGTGCCAGCAGTTTGTCTAGCGGGGGGGCAGATACGCAGTATTTT.

The chain combines TRBV4-1 with TRBJ2-7; D is perhaps TRBD1 (6 bases). The V end was cut by 5 bases, the J end by 0 bases, with 14 bases between. CDR1 is MGHRA and CDR2 is YSYEKL in the germline V gene. This CDR3 has 15 amino acids. In DNA, the CDR3 is TGCGCCAGCAGCACCCGGACAGCTTCCTCCTACGAGCAGTACTTC. Translated: CASSTRTASSYEQYF.

V usage is TRBV15 and J usage is TRBJ1-5, with unresolved D. The V end was cut by 1 base, the J end by 0 bases, with 4 bases between. This CDR3 is built from 14 residues. From germline, CDR1 is LNHNV and CDR2 YYDKDF (reference sequence). CDR3 DNA: TGTGCCACCAGCAGAGGGCCTAGCAATCAGCCCCAGCATTTT. This encodes CATSRGPSNQPQHF.

The V gene is TRBV9, the J gene TRBJ2-7; D uncertain. This CDR3 is built from 13 residues. Trimming took 0 bases from V and 0 from J, leaving 4 bases between them. Germline assignment: CDR1 SGDLS and CDR2 YYNGEE. The CDR3 coding sequence is TGTGCCAGCAGCGTAGACAACTCCTACGAGCAGTACTTC. As protein: CASSVDNSYEQYF.

The V and J genes are TRBV5-4 and TRBJ2-1; TRBD2 matches 12 bases. CDR3 length: 13 amino acids. The V gene end was trimmed by 4 bases and the J gene end by 7 bases; junction bases not matched to a gene: 0. Germline V gives CDR1 SGHNT, CDR2 YYREEE (reference sequence). CDR3 loop: CASSGLAGNEQFF. The CDR3 coding sequence is TGTGCCAGCAGCGGACTAGCGGGGAATGAGCAGTTCTTC.

The chain has TRBV6-5 and TRBJ2-3; maybe TRBD2 (7 bases). The CDR3 length is 15 residues. Trimming removed 2 bases at V and 2 bases at J, with 11 bases between. CDR1 and CDR2 from the germline V gene are MNHEY and SVGAGI. The CDR3 bases are TGTGCCAGCAGTTACGGGGGGGGCGACACAGATACGCAGTATTTT. Protein: CASSYGGGDTDTQYF.

Only one count was recorded for this clone. V usage is TRBV27 and J usage is TRBJ2-5; maybe TRBD1 (6 bases). V was clipped by 8 bases and J by 1 base, with 11 bases between them. Germline CDR1 and CDR2: MNHEY and SMNVEV (reference sequence). The length of the CDR3 is 13 residues. The CDR3 here is CASQDSLQETQYF. The CDR3 DNA sequence: TGTGCCAGCCAGGACAGCCTCCAAGAGACCCAGTACTTC.

The chain has TRBV27 and TRBJ2-6; D gene unclear. This CDR3 is built from 14 residues. Germline lookup yields CDR1 MNHEY and CDR2 SMNVEV (reference sequence). Trimming removed 4 bases at V and 0 bases at J, with 4 bases between. The DNA of the CDR3 is TGTGCCAGCAGTTACAGCTCTGGGGCCAACGTCCTGACTTTC. It codes for CASSYSSGANVLTF. Variable domain in full (rest from reference TRBV27 and TRBJ2-6): EAQVTQNPRYLITVTGKKLTVTCSQNMNHEYMSWYRQDPGLGLRQIYYSMNVEVTDKGDVPEGYKVSRKEKRNFPLILESPSPNQTSLYFCASSYSSGANVLTFGAGSRLTVL.

V usage is TRBV2 and J usage is TRBJ1-1; tentatively, D is TRBD1 (6 bases). Trimming pared 6 bases from V and 1 base from J, leaving 6 bases between. Germline-derived CDR1 and CDR2 are SNHLY and FYNNEI. CDR3 size: 12 residues. The CDR3 nucleotides are TGTGCCAGCAGGGGACAGAACACTGAAGCTTTCTTT. This translates into CASRGQNTEAFF.

The V gene is TRBV4-1, the J gene TRBJ2-5, with a tentative D call TRBD2 (5 bases). The CDR3 is 12 amino acids. With 4 bases removed from V and 2 bases from J, the gap between germline ends came to 5 bases. Germline V gene lookup returns CDR1 MGHRA and CDR2 YSYEKL. The chain's CDR3 is CASSPGQETQYF. The CDR3 nucleotides read TGCGCCAGCAGCCCGGGACAAGAGACCCAGTACTTC.

The rearrangement links TRBV9 to TRBJ2-5, with 11 bases that match TRBD2. This CDR3 contains 15 residues. V shed 2 bases, J shed 3 bases, and the junction held 3 bases outside the gene matches. Germline assignment: CDR1 SGDLS and CDR2 YYNGEE. Here the CDR3 reads CASSVPSGGKETQYF. The CDR3 nucleotides read TGTGCCAGCAGCGTCCCTAGCGGGGGGAAAGAGACCCAGTACTTC.

This clone was seen only a few times. Other DNA sequences in this sample translate to the same CDR3. This rearrangement joins TRBV5-1 to TRBJ2-7; no reliable D call. Per the germline V gene, CDR1 is SGHRS and CDR2 is YFSETQ. CDR3 length: 11 amino acids. The V and J ends lost 0 bases and 3 bases respectively, with 1 base between them. The CDR3 reads CASSLGYEQYF. As DNA, the CDR3 is TGCGCCAGCAGCTTGGGCTACGAGCAGTACTTC.